This passage covers 10 T cell receptor beta chains from one sample sequenced in a study of T cell changes during pregnancy in multiple sclerosis. Sequencing used immunoSEQ multiplex PCR; TCRdb keeps in-frame clones, though not all of them. The sample contains approximately 100,000 clones, roughly nine tenths of which appear only once. The sequences come from peripheral blood, collected in the second trimester of pregnancy. These receptor sequences come from a female donor with multiple sclerosis, enrolled in a pregnancy study.

This clone was seen just once. V usage is TRBV6-6 and J usage is TRBJ2-5; D is unclear. V lost 0 bases and J 5 bases, leaving 13 bases between the germline ends. This CDR3 spans 15 amino acids. The V gene's germline CDR1 is MNHNY and CDR2 SVGAGI (reference sequence). The CDR3: CASSYSVQTRETQYF. Here the CDR3 DNA reads TGTGCCAGCAGTTACTCGGTACAGACCAGGGAGACCCAGTACTTC.

The chain joins TRBV30 to TRBJ1-3, with no clear D. The CDR3 is 12 amino acids. Trimming left V 4 bases short and J 3 bases short, with 7 bases between. Per germline, CDR1 GTSNPN and CDR2 SVGIG (reference sequence). As DNA, the CDR3 is TGTGCCTGGATCAGTGGTGGAAACACCATATATTTT. Amino acid sequence: CAWISGGNTIYF.

The chain links TRBV5-6 to TRBJ1-3; D gene uncertain. The V gene's germline CDR1 is SGHDT and CDR2 YYEEEE. Trimming removed 0 bases from V and 8 bases from J, with 3 bases in between. The CDR3 extends over 11 amino acids. The CDR3 DNA is TGTGCCAGCAGCTTGGCGGACACCATATATTTT. Its translation: CASSLADTIYF.

The genes are TRBV28 and TRBJ1-1, with 10 bases identical to TRBD1. Germline V gene lookup returns CDR1 MDHEN and CDR2 SYDVKM. This CDR3 comprises 15 residues. V trimming: 4 bases; J trimming: 5 bases; junction bases outside the gene matches: 7. Written as DNA, the CDR3 is TGTGCCAGCAGTTGGGGGACAGGGGTAAGAACTGAAGCTTTCTTT. The encoded protein is CASSWGTGVRTEAFF.

This clone showed up just once. The chain has TRBV5-1 and TRBJ1-1; 10 nucleotides line up with TRBD1. This CDR3 region has 14 residues. Germline CDR1 SGHRS, CDR2 YFSETQ. V lost 4 bases and J lost 6; bases outside the gene matches: 6. CDR3 bases: TGCGCCAGCAGCCCAGACAGGGGGCCCTCTGAAGCTTTCTTT. As protein: CASSPDRGPSEAFF.

This clone was detected only once. This chain joins TRBV2 and TRBJ1-1, with 7 bases identical to TRBD1. The length of the CDR3 is 15 residues. V lost 6 bases and J lost 2; bases outside the gene matches: 9. Per the germline V gene, CDR1 is SNHLY and CDR2 is FYNNEI. This CDR3 is CASSVSGTENTEAFF. The CDR3 DNA sequence: TGTGCCAGCAGCGTATCCGGGACAGAAAACACTGAAGCTTTCTTT.

V usage is TRBV2 and J usage is TRBJ1-1, with D possibly being TRBD1 (6 bases). Germline assignment: CDR1 SNHLY and CDR2 FYNNEI. The CDR3 has 15 amino acids. V shed 8 bases and J shed 2 bases, with 18 bases lying between them. For the CDR3, the DNA is TGTGCCAGCTCCGACAGGAACCACCGCAACACTGAAGCTTTCTTT. The encoded protein is CASSDRNHRNTEAFF.

The chain employs TRBV28 and TRBJ1-2, with TRBD1 as a possible D gene (6 bases). Germline V gives CDR1 MDHEN, CDR2 SYDVKM. Trimming stripped 5 bases from V and 4 bases from J, with 17 bases between. The CDR3 is 15 residues long. CDR3 amino acids: CASSPIRGGGYGYTF. CDR3 DNA sequence: TGTGCCAGCAGTCCGATTAGGGGGGGAGGCTATGGCTACACCTTC.

The chain carries TRBV6-1 and TRBJ2-7, with no clear D. CDR3 length: 14 amino acids. The V and J ends lost 5 bases and 6 bases respectively, with 17 bases between them. Germline CDR1 and CDR2: MNHNS and SASEGT. For the CDR3, the DNA is TGTGCCAGCAGTACCTCTAGGTGGAGTCTCGAGCAGTACTTC. The encoded protein is CASSTSRWSLEQYF.

The chain is built from TRBV2 and TRBJ1-4, with 8 nucleotides matching TRBD1. Germline V gene lookup returns CDR1 SNHLY and CDR2 FYNNEI. J gave up 7 bases and V 0 bases, and 7 bases lay outside the gene matches. The CDR3 runs to 16 residues. The DNA for the CDR3 is TGTGCCAGCAGTGAAGCTCCAGGGGGCCCTGGTGAAAAACTGTTTTTT. It yields the protein CASSEAPGGPGEKLFF.